These 31 T cell receptor beta chains came from one sample sequenced in a study of Graves' ophthalmopathy and Graves' hyperthyroidism. Scientists amplified the TCR beta CDR3 regions from RNA transcripts. HTBI-primed first-round RT-PCR preceded second-round multiplex PCR. TCRdb re-called the multiplex PCR reads through MiXCR, storing one row per CDR3 protein. The sample records around 590,000 distinct CDR3 sequences, roughly 40% being singletons. Specimen: peripheral blood or thyroid tissue (not recorded which). All receptors come from an adult man with Graves' hyperthyroidism.

Details on this clonotype: A read error is possible here, since a much larger clone lies one base away. The chain has TRBV7-9 and TRBJ2-7, with TRBD2 as a possible D gene (5 bases). The CDR3 has 15 residues. V gave up 5 bases and J gave up 1 base, with 15 bases separating them. Germline lookup yields CDR1 SEHNR and CDR2 FQNEAQ (reference sequence). The CDR3 is CASSLIRDLSYEQYF. CDR3 DNA: TGTGCCAGCAGCCTTATCCGGGATCTATCCTACGAGCAGTACTTC. Drawing the rest from reference TRBV7-9 and TRBJ2-7, the complete variable domain is DTGVSQNPRHKITKRGQNVTFRCDPISEHNRLYWYRQTLGQGPEFLTYFQNEAQLEKSRLLSDRFSAERPKGSFSTLEIQRTEQGDSAMYLCASSLIRDLSYEQYFGPGTRLTVT.

This clonotype was counted a few times. The chain has TRBV7-9 and TRBJ2-7; TRBD1 matches 9 bases. The closer fit of TRBJ2-1 to the DNA end suggests the J call may be wrong. The germline V gene has CDR1 SEHNR and CDR2 FQNEAQ (reference sequence). The CDR3 contains 11 residues. CDR3: CASSSDRGQFF. CDR3 DNA sequence: TGTGCCAGCAGCTCGGACAGGGGGCAGTTCTTC.

The chain carries TRBV24-1 and TRBJ1-5, with TRBD1 identical over 8 bases. The CDR3 spans 14 residues. CDR1 KGHDR and CDR2 SFDVKD come from the germline V gene. The trim removed 4 bases at V and 11 bases at J, leaving 9 bases unmatched. The CDR3 sequence is CATSEQGGEETQHF. CDR3 DNA: TGTGCCACCAGTGAACAGGGGGGGGAAGAGACCCAGCATTTT.

The chain carries TRBV7-2 and TRBJ2-3; 7 nucleotides agree with TRBD1. The CDR3 extends over 15 amino acids. CDR1 SGHTA and CDR2 FQGNSA come from the germline V gene. V dropped 2 bases and J dropped 2; count of bases not matched to a gene: 4. CDR3 sequence: CASSLRGQLTDTQYF. As DNA, the CDR3 is TGTGCCAGCAGCTTAAGGGGACAGCTCACAGATACGCAGTATTTT. Filled out from reference TRBV7-2 and TRBJ2-3, the complete variable domain reads GAGVSQSPSNKVTEKGKDVELRCDPISGHTALYWYRQSLGQGLEFLIYFQGNSAPDKSGLPSDRFSAERTGGSVSTLTIQRTQQEDSAVYLCASSLRGQLTDTQYFGPGTRLTVL.

The chain is built from TRBV7-2 and TRBJ2-5; D unclear. CDR1 is SGHTA, CDR2 FQGNSA, per germline. The CDR3 is 15 residues long. Deletions cut 6 bases from V and 1 base from J, with 15 bases between. The CDR3 sequence: CASSPTLGIQETQYF. For the CDR3, the DNA is TGTGCCAGCAGTCCGACCCTCGGCATCCAAGAGACCCAGTACTTC.

Comments on this clonotype: A junction end diverges from the germline sequence, so it may reflect a read error. V and J are TRBV7-9 and TRBJ1-1, with D possibly being TRBD1 (5 bases). The CDR3 has 14 amino acids. Germline CDR1 reads SEHNR; CDR2 reads FQNEAQ (reference sequence). The CDR3: CASSPMGGGTEAFF. The CDR3 DNA follows: TGCGCCAGCAGCCCTATGGGTGGGGGCACTGAAGCTTTCTTT.

This clonotype was seen repeatedly, ten times or more. J is TRBJ1-6 and V is TRBV7-9; 9 nucleotides align to TRBD1. Per germline, CDR1 SEHNR and CDR2 FQNEAQ (reference sequence). With 5 bases clipped from V and 8 bases from J, the junction kept 7 bases outside the gene matches. The CDR3 spans 15 residues. The CDR3 DNA is TGTGCCAGCAGCCTACCGGGACAGGGCCATTCACCCCTCCACTTT. Translating gives CASSLPGQGHSPLHF.

The chain employs TRBV20-1 and TRBJ2-2, with a weak D call TRBD1 (6 bases). This CDR3 region has 12 residues. V dropped 6 bases and J dropped 8 bases, with 13 bases sitting between them. Germline V lookup: CDR1 DFQATT, CDR2 SNEGSKA (reference sequence). CDR3 region: CSASLGTGELFF. The DNA for the CDR3 is TGCAGTGCCTCCCTCGGGACAGGGGAGCTGTTTTTT.

The rearrangement uses TRBV25-1 and TRBJ1-2, with a tentative D call TRBD1 (5 bases). Germline V gene lookup returns CDR1 MGHDK and CDR2 SYGVNS. The CDR3 has 13 residues. The V end lost 1 base, the J end lost 7 bases, and 10 bases lay between the germline ends. The CDR3 coding sequence is TGTGCCAGCAGTGAATCGTTAGGGGCTGGCTACACCTTC. This codes for CASSESLGAGYTF.

This clonotype has more than one count but fewer than ten. CDR3 bases: TGCGCCAGCAGCTATTCTGGGCCCTACGAAGATAATTCACCCCTCCACTTT. Protein product: CASSYSGPYEDNSPLHF. The V call is TRBV5-1, the J call TRBJ1-6; D gene ambiguous. This CDR3 has 17 amino acids. The germline V gene has CDR1 SGHRS and CDR2 YFSETQ. V lost 3 bases and J lost 5, with 18 bases in between.

Details on this clonotype: This may be a read error: a much more frequent sequence differs by one nucleotide. The V gene is TRBV6-1, the J gene TRBJ2-7; D might be TRBD1 or TRBD2, each matching 5 bases. Germline V gene lookup returns CDR1 MNHNS and CDR2 SASEGT. This CDR3 is 13 amino acids long. The CDR3: CTSSGLGPYEQYF. The CDR3 coding sequence is TGTACCAGTTCTGGACTGGGACCCTACGAGCAGTACTTC.

This clonotype appeared a few times. This chain links TRBV12-3 or TRBV12-4 with TRBJ1-4, with no clear D. The CDR3 has 13 amino acids. The ends were cut back, 5 bases at V and 0 bases at J, with 4 bases in the middle. The CDR3 loop reads CASSTATNEKLFF. Here the CDR3 DNA reads TGTGCCAGCAGTACCGCAACTAATGAAAAACTGTTTTTT.

This clonotype occurred many times. The rearrangement links TRBV7-9 to TRBJ2-2; D is unresolved. Germline CDR1 SEHNR, CDR2 FQNEAQ (reference sequence). Trimming pared 5 bases from V and 1 base from J, leaving 11 bases between. The CDR3 loop spans 15 amino acids. The CDR3 loop reads CASSPALGNTGELFF. CDR3 nucleotide sequence: TGTGCCAGCAGCCCCGCCCTCGGGAACACCGGGGAGCTGTTTTTT.

The gene calls are TRBV2 and TRBJ1-6; possibly TRBD1 for D (6 bases). The CDR3 is made up of 13 amino acids. V dropped 6 bases and J dropped 8 bases, with 11 bases sitting between them. CDR1 is SNHLY, CDR2 FYNNEI, per germline. CDR3 residues: CASRGAEYSPLHF. CDR3 DNA: TGTGCCAGCAGGGGGGCAGAATATTCACCCCTCCACTTT.

Only a few counts were recorded for this clonotype. The chain uses TRBV12-3 or TRBV12-4 and TRBJ1-1; TRBD1 matches at 7 bases. V was pared by 1 base and J by 3 bases, with 8 bases of the junction left unmatched. This CDR3 has 16 residues. CDR3 DNA sequence: TGTGCCAGCAGTTTAGATATCAGGGGGAGGGACACTGAAGCTTTCTTT. Its translation is CASSLDIRGRDTEAFF.

This clonotype has ten or more counts. This rearrangement joins TRBV7-9 to TRBJ2-7; 7 positions agree with TRBD2. Per germline, CDR1 SEHNR and CDR2 FQNEAQ (reference sequence). The CDR3 length is 14 residues. V shed 4 bases and J 0 bases; nucleotides not matched to a gene: 3. The CDR3 protein is CASSSWDYSYEQYF. Written as DNA, the CDR3 is TGTGCCAGCAGCTCTTGGGACTACTCCTACGAGCAGTACTTC.

The chain combines TRBV29-1 with TRBJ2-7; 10 positions match TRBD1. The CDR3 totals 14 residues. Germline CDR1 SQVTM, CDR2 ANQGSEA. The V and J ends lost 7 bases and 0 bases, in that order; junction bases with no gene match: 6. Here the CDR3 reads CSAPDRGVSYEQYF. CDR3 nucleotides: TGCAGCGCCCCGGACAGGGGGGTCTCCTACGAGCAGTACTTC.

This clonotype has more than one count but fewer than ten. The V call is TRBV29-1, the J call TRBJ2-3; D assignment may be TRBD1 or TRBD2 (5 bases each). CDR1 is SQVTM, CDR2 ANQGSEA, per germline. The CDR3 has 14 amino acids. Trimming took 4 bases from V and 4 from J, leaving 15 bases between them. The CDR3 bases are TGCAGCGTTGTCGCTCCTACGGGGCCAGATACGCAGTATTTT. It codes for CSVVAPTGPDTQYF.

This clonotype turned up a few times. The chain couples TRBV20-1 to TRBJ2-7; the D gene could be TRBD1 or TRBD2 (5 bases each). The DNA end lines up better with TRBJ2-1; the J call may be wrong. The germline CDR1 and CDR2 sequences are DFQATT and SNEGSKA (reference sequence). The CDR3 runs 12 residues. The CDR3 sequence: CSARGGTNEQFF. CDR3 DNA: TGCAGTGCTAGAGGTGGGACCAATGAGCAGTTCTTC.

V is TRBV2 and J is TRBJ1-2, with a weak D call TRBD1 (6 bases). The CDR3 has 16 amino acids. Germline CDR1 and CDR2: SNHLY and FYNNEI. Trimming removed 5 bases from V and 4 bases from J, with 20 bases in between. DNA of the CDR3: TGTGCCAGCAGTTTAAAACAGGGTTTGCAGGGCTATGGCTACACCTTC. Protein sequence: CASSLKQGLQGYGYTF.

This clonotype was detected ten times or more. Written as DNA, the CDR3 is TGCAGCGTTACTAGCCTCAATTCGGGAGAGACCCAGTACTTC. It translates to CSVTSLNSGETQYF. The V and J genes are TRBV29-1 and TRBJ2-5; weak D call: TRBD2 (6 bases). Per the germline V gene, CDR1 is SQVTM and CDR2 is ANQGSEA. This CDR3 region has 14 residues. The V gene lost 5 bases and the J gene lost 4 bases, with 17 bases spanning the gap.

The V gene is TRBV5-4, the J gene TRBJ2-7, with D possibly being TRBD1 or TRBD2 (5 bases each). Looked up from germline, CDR1 is SGHNT and CDR2 is YYREEE (reference sequence). This CDR3 comprises 14 residues. V dropped 1 base and J dropped 5 bases, with 13 bases sitting between them. CDR3 sequence reads: CASSLPGQANEQYF. The DNA for the CDR3 is TGTGCCAGCAGCTTGCCGGGGCAAGCCAACGAGCAGTACTTC.

A few counts support this clonotype. The CDR3 loop reads CASSPSIGLAKETQYF. The DNA for the CDR3 is TGTGCCAGCTCACCTTCCATAGGACTAGCGAAAGAGACCCAGTACTTC. The chain couples TRBV18 to TRBJ2-5; TRBD2 matches 9 bases. The CDR3 length is 16 residues. In germline, CDR1 is KGHSH, CDR2 LQKENI. With V trimmed by 3 bases and J by 3 bases, 8 bases remained unmatched. Full variable domain (rest looked up from reference TRBV18 and TRBJ2-5): NAGVMQNPRHLVRRRGQEARLRCSPMKGHSHVYWYRQLPEEGLKFMVYLQKENIIDESGMPKERFSAEFPKEGPSILRIQQVVRGDSAAYFCASSPSIGLAKETQYFGPGTRLLVL.

V and J are TRBV12-3 or TRBV12-4 and TRBJ1-1, with TRBD1 matching over 9 bases. V shed 4 bases, J shed 4 bases, and the junction held 4 bases outside the gene matches. There are 14 residues in the CDR3. CDR3 loop: CASSSWTGVTEAFF. DNA for the CDR3: TGTGCCAGCAGTTCCTGGACAGGGGTCACTGAAGCTTTCTTT.

This clonotype has a single count. The chain recombines TRBV27 with TRBJ2-7; perhaps TRBD1 as D (7 bases). The CDR3 runs 19 residues. Germline CDR1 is MNHEY and CDR2 is SMNVEV (reference sequence). Trimming took off 6 bases at V and 3 bases at J, with 30 bases between the two ends. The DNA for the CDR3 is TGTGCCAGCAGCCAATTCACAGGGGATGGAGGGGGCCGATTCTACGAGCAGTACTTC. As protein: CASSQFTGDGGGRFYEQYF.

The genes are TRBV12-3 or TRBV12-4 and TRBJ1-1, with 8 bases fitting TRBD1. This CDR3 is 15 amino acids long. With 1 base clipped from V and 4 bases from J, the junction kept 5 bases outside the gene matches. The DNA of the CDR3 is TGTGCCAGCAGTTTAGACAGGGGGTTGGGCACTGAAGCTTTCTTT. It codes for CASSLDRGLGTEAFF.

This clonotype has a count of ten or more. This rearrangement joins TRBV11-1 to TRBJ2-7, with a tentative D call TRBD1 (7 bases). CDR3 length equals 13 residues. Looked up from germline, CDR1 is SGHAT and CDR2 is FQDESV (reference sequence). The V gene lost 2 bases and the J gene lost 6 bases, with 11 bases spanning the gap. The CDR3: CASSLPGGSEQYF. The DNA for the CDR3 is TGTGCCAGCAGCTTACCAGGGGGGAGCGAGCAGTACTTC.

This chain links TRBV6-6 with TRBJ2-2; TRBD1 aligns across 8 bases. Germline-derived CDR1 and CDR2 are MNHNY and SVGAGI (reference sequence). V lost 2 bases and J lost 0; bases outside the gene matches: 2. This CDR3 region has 16 residues. The CDR3 here is CASSYPTGANTGELFF. The CDR3 nucleotides are TGTGCCAGCAGTTACCCGACAGGGGCGAACACCGGGGAGCTGTTTTTT.

This clonotype was observed many times. The CDR3 nucleotides read TGTGCCAGCAGTGATTTGGGGAGCAATCAGCCCCAGCATTTT. This translates into CASSDLGSNQPQHF. The chain recombines TRBV2 with TRBJ1-5; D ambiguous. CDR1 is SNHLY and CDR2 is FYNNEI in the germline V gene. This CDR3 comprises 14 residues. Between the trimmed V and J ends, which lost 3 bases and 1 base, there was a span of 7 bases. Combining the CDR3 with reference TRBV2 and TRBJ1-5 gives the whole variable domain EPEVTQTPSHQVTQMGQEVILRCVPISNHLYFYWYRQILGQKVEFLVSFYNNEISEKSEIFDDQFSVERPDGSNFTLKIRSTKLEDSAMYFCASSDLGSNQPQHFGDGTRLSIL.

This clonotype was observed at least ten times. The chain combines TRBV10-3 with TRBJ1-1, with D perhaps TRBD1 (5 bases). From germline, CDR1 is ENHRY and CDR2 SYGVKD. Trimming removed 0 bases at V and 6 bases at J, with 14 bases between. This CDR3 is built from 15 residues. The CDR3 DNA reads as TGTGCCATCAGTGAGTCCCGGGGACTTGGGGCTGAAGCTTTCTTT. It specifies CAISESRGLGAEAFF.

This clonotype showed up just a few times. The gene calls are TRBV24-1 and TRBJ2-2; 9 bases line up with TRBD1. Germline CDR1 reads KGHDR; CDR2 reads SFDVKD. J lost 0 bases, V lost 5 bases, and 12 bases had no gene match. The CDR3 length is 19 residues. The CDR3 DNA is TGTGCCACCAGTGTTAGCACCGGGACAGGGCCCTCGAACACCGGGGAGCTGTTTTTT. It translates to CATSVSTGTGPSNTGELFF.